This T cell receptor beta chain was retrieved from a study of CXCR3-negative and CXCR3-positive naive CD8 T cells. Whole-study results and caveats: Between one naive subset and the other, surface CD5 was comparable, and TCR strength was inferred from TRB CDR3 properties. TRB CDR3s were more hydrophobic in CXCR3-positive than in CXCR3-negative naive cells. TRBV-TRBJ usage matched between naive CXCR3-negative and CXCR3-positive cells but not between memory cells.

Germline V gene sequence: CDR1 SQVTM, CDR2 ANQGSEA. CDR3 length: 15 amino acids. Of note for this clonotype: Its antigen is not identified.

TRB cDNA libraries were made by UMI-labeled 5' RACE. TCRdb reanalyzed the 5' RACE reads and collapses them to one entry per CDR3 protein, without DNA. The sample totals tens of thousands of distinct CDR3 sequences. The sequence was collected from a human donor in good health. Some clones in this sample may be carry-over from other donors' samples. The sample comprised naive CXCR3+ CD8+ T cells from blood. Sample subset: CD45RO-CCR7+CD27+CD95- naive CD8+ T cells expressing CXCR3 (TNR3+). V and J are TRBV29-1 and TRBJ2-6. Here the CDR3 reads CSVEDRETGANVLTF.